The rows below give T cell receptor beta chains drawn from one sample of a study of shared clonotypes between healthy human individuals. Profiled with immunoSEQ multiplex PCR; TCRdb holds only in-frame clones, not every one. The profile covers about 820,000 clones, with around 92% appearing a single time and 24% taken by the ten largest. The specimen sequenced was naive CD8+ T cells sorted from blood. Receptor source: a man aged 25-40 years in good health. Both conserved end residues are part of each CDR3. The D gene is left open where the match is weak. Not every row has a clone size; where given, it reads once, few, many or a size class.

>TRBV10-1|TRBD1|.|TRBJ2-1
CASSDLGQGKRFF
TGCGCCAGCAGTGACTTGGGACAGGGCAAGAGGTTCTTC
>TRBV5-6|.|.|TRBJ2-7
CASSFPPRSYEQYF
TGTGCCAGCAGCTTTCCTCCTCGCTCCTACGAGCAGTACTTC
>TRBV7-9|TRBD1|.|TRBJ1-1
CASSSERTGLDTEAFF
TGTGCCAGCAGCTCGGAGAGGACAGGACTGGACACTGAAGCTTTCTTT
>TRBV27|.|once|TRBJ2-5
CASSFGGTETQYF
TGTGCCAGCAGTTTTGGCGGGACGGAGACCCAGTACTTC
>TRBV7-9|.|once|TRBJ2-7
CASSSGSPYEQYF
TGTGCCAGCAGCTCCGGGAGTCCATACGAGCAGTACTTC
>TRBV10-1|.|.|TRBJ1-1
CASSESRKGLRTEAFF
TGCGCCAGCAGTGAGTCGAGGAAGGGGCTGAGGACTGAAGCTTTCTTT
>TRBV5-1|.|few|TRBJ1-2
CASSLVPGQGSGYTF
TGCGCCAGCAGCTTGGTCCCAGGACAAGGCTCTGGCTACACCTTC
>TRBV19|TRBD2|.|TRBJ2-7
CASSPSSGGAYEQYF
TGTGCCAGTAGCCCGTCTAGCGGGGGAGCCTACGAGCAGTACTTC
>TRBV11-3|.|.|TRBJ2-7
CASSSPEEQDEQYF
TGTGCCAGCAGCTCTCCCGAGGAGCAGGACGAGCAGTACTTC
>TRBV7-9|.|.|TRBJ2-1
CASSLIAGQVEQFF
TGTGCCAGCAGCCTAATCGCGGGGCAGGTTGAGCAGTTCTTC
>TRBV5-4|TRBD2|once|TRBJ2-7
CASSSGLAEQYF
TGTGCCAGCAGTTCGGGACTAGCGGAGCAGTACTTC
>TRBV7-9|TRBD2|.|TRBJ2-5
CASSLLAGGEETQYF
TGTGCCAGCAGCCTACTAGCGGGGGGAGAAGAGACCCAGTACTTC
>TRBV14|.|.|TRBJ2-4
CASSLGNIQYF
TGTGCCAGCAGTCTCGGGAACATTCAGTACTTC
>TRBV7-6|.|.|TRBJ1-1
CASSNSQDTGNTEAFF
TGTGCCAGCAGCAATAGCCAGGACACTGGGAACACTGAAGCTTTCTTT
>TRBV6-1|.|.|TRBJ1-5
CASREQGVHQPQHF
TGTGCCAGCAGGGAGCAGGGAGTTCATCAGCCCCAGCATTTT
>TRBV19|.|once|TRBJ2-1
CASSIVHNNEQFF
TGTGCCAGTAGTATAGTACACAACAATGAGCAGTTCTTC
>TRBV4-1|TRBD1|.|TRBJ2-1
CASSQENKGADEQFF
TGCGCCAGCAGCCAAGAAAATAAGGGGGCGGATGAGCAGTTCTTC
>TRBV7-9|.|.|TRBJ2-3
CASSFTRQQYF
TGTGCCAGCAGCTTCACCCGACAGCAGTATTTT
>TRBV29-1|.|.|TRBJ2-1
CSVDFRNEQFF
TGCAGCGTTGACTTTAGGAATGAGCAGTTCTTC
>TRBV27|.|.|TRBJ2-7
CASSLASMAYEQYF
TGTGCCAGCAGTTTAGCTAGTATGGCCTACGAGCAGTACTTC
>TRBV11-2|.|.|TRBJ2-7
CASSFAMGNYEQYF
TGTGCCAGCAGCTTCGCAATGGGGAACTACGAGCAGTACTTC
>TRBV5-1|.|.|TRBJ2-7
CASSLAGRGPYEQYF
TGCGCCAGCAGCTTGGCCGGCAGGGGTCCCTACGAGCAGTACTTC
>TRBV19|.|.|TRBJ1-1
CASSIVAGGEDTEAFF
TGTGCCAGTAGTATAGTGGCTGGGGGCGAAGACACTGAAGCTTTCTTT
>TRBV7-6|.|.|TRBJ2-1
CASSRVRGSSYNEQFF
TGTGCCAGCAGCCGTGTACGGGGGAGCTCCTACAATGAGCAGTTCTTC
>TRBV6-6|.|.|TRBJ1-1
CASSYSAGIEAFF
TGTGCCAGCAGTTACTCGGCAGGGATTGAAGCTTTCTTT
>TRBV4-3|.|.|TRBJ1-1
CASSSRGATEAFF
TGCGCCAGCAGCTCGAGGGGGGCAACTGAAGCTTTCTTT